This passage covers 15 T cell receptor beta chains from one sample sequenced in a study of blood T cell repertoires in COVID-19. The method was immunoSEQ multiplex PCR; TCRdb's version includes in-frame clones alone and lacks a portion of them. The sample has approximately 250,000 clones, 75% to 90% seen once; the top ten hold just under 2%. What was sequenced was peripheral blood. These receptors were taken from a man under 40 with active or convalescent COVID-19.

Worth noting for this clone: Additional DNA sequences in this sample encode the identical CDR3. This chain joins TRBV18 and TRBJ1-1, with TRBD1 identical over 8 bases. There are 14 residues in the CDR3. V shed 4 bases, J shed 4 bases, and the junction held 5 bases outside the gene matches. Germline CDR1 reads KGHSH; CDR2 reads LQKENI. The CDR3 region is CASSLGTGGTEAFF. The DNA for the CDR3 is TGTGCCAGCTCACTAGGGACAGGTGGCACTGAAGCTTTCTTT.

The gene calls are TRBV9 and TRBJ1-5; D is undetermined. CDR1 and CDR2 from the germline V gene are SGDLS and YYNGEE. The CDR3 totals 14 residues. Trimming cost V 4 bases and J 3 bases, with 11 bases left between them. This CDR3 is CASSLDGDNQPQHF. As DNA, the CDR3 is TGTGCCAGCAGCCTCGACGGAGACAATCAGCCCCAGCATTTT.

The chain employs TRBV6-5 and TRBJ1-6; D is ambiguous. V was shortened by 5 bases and J by 9 bases, with 17 bases between the two germline ends. Germline V CDR1 and CDR2: MNHEY, SVGAGI. The CDR3 contains 15 residues. The chain's CDR3 is CASSRGGIGSSPLHF. In nucleotides, the CDR3 is TGTGCCAGCAGTCGAGGTGGGATCGGGAGTTCACCCCTCCACTTT.

This chain connects TRBV3-1 (or the pseudogene TRBV3-2) to TRBJ1-2; 12 bases line up with TRBD1. The germline CDR1 and CDR2 sequences are LGHDT and YNNKEL (reference sequence). The V gene end was trimmed by 3 bases and the J gene end by 6 bases; junction bases not matched to a gene: 2. The CDR3 extends over 14 amino acids. CDR3 coding DNA: TGTGCCAGCAGCCAGAGGGACAGGGGGCATGGCTACACCTTC. Translation gives CASSQRDRGHGYTF.

CDR3: CASRTSGTSGEKLFF. The DNA of the CDR3 is TGTGCCAGCAGGACCTCCGGGACATCCGGAGAAAAACTGTTTTTT. V gene TRBV6-5 combines with J gene TRBJ1-4; D possibly corresponds to TRBD1 (6 bases). There are 15 residues in the CDR3. CDR1 and CDR2 from the germline V gene are MNHEY and SVGAGI. V was pared by 6 bases and J by 8 bases, with 19 bases between.

The chain joins TRBV29-1 to TRBJ2-5; 8 nucleotides match TRBD2. CDR1 is SQVTM, CDR2 ANQGSEA, per germline. With V trimmed by 4 bases and J by 1 base, 5 bases remained unmatched. This CDR3 is 14 amino acids long. CDR3: CSVGIAGIQETQYF. The CDR3, as DNA: TGCAGCGTTGGCATAGCGGGGATCCAAGAGACCCAGTACTTC.

The chain is built from TRBV11-2 and TRBJ2-1; tentatively, D is TRBD1 (6 bases). Looked up from germline, CDR1 is SGHAT and CDR2 is FQNNGV. The V end was cut by 7 bases, the J end by 5 bases, with 15 bases between. The CDR3 runs 14 residues. CDR3 amino acids: CASTPGARHNEQFF. CDR3 bases: TGTGCCAGCACCCCAGGGGCCAGACACAATGAGCAGTTCTTC.

This chain connects TRBV4-2 to TRBJ2-3; TRBD2 matches at 12 bases. Unmatched junction bases numbered 7, after V lost 0 bases and J lost 3 bases. This CDR3 is built from 18 residues. Germline CDR1 reads LGHNA; CDR2 reads YNFKEQ. The CDR3: CASSQDQTSGGTTDTQYF. Here the CDR3 DNA reads TGTGCCAGCAGCCAAGATCAAACTAGCGGGGGGACTACAGATACGCAGTATTTT.

V gene TRBV6-5 combines with J gene TRBJ1-2; 9 nucleotides agree with TRBD1. The V gene end was trimmed by 7 bases and the J gene end by 6 bases; junction bases not matched to a gene: 9. Germline CDR1 MNHEY, CDR2 SVGAGI. There are 14 residues in the CDR3. This CDR3 is CASNAQGARNGYTF. In nucleotides, the CDR3 is TGTGCCAGCAACGCACAGGGGGCGCGTAATGGCTACACCTTC.

Ten or more counts support this clone. V is TRBV12-3 or TRBV12-4 and J is TRBJ1-2; D may be TRBD1 (5 bases). V was clipped by 2 bases and J by 8 bases, with 12 bases between them. The CDR3 is 13 residues long. The CDR3 nucleotides are TGTGCCAGCAGTTTACTTCGGGGGAAGGGCTACACCTTC. It codes for CASSLLRGKGYTF.

The rearrangement joins TRBV12-5 to TRBJ2-5, with D perhaps TRBD2 (7 bases). The CDR3 has 14 residues. V was trimmed by 8 bases and J by 4 bases, leaving 17 bases between them. Looked up from germline, CDR1 is LGHNT and CDR2 is FRNRAP. The CDR3 region has the DNA TGTGCTAGTAGTGGGGGGGCCCTCGGAGAGACCCAGTACTTC. It is translated as CASSGGALGETQYF. Full variable domain (missing parts from reference TRBV12-5 and TRBJ2-5): DARVTQTPRHKVTEMGQEVTMRCQPILGHNTVFWYRQTMMQGLELLAYFRNRAPLDDSGMPKDRFSAEMPDATLATLKIQPSEPRDSAVYFCASSGGALGETQYFGPGTRLLVL.

This clone was seen just once. The V and J genes are TRBV7-6 and TRBJ2-3, with TRBD2 matching over 9 bases. The ends lost 3 bases at V and 4 bases at J; junction bases unmatched: 8. The CDR3 consists of 16 residues. Germline CDR1 reads SGHVS; CDR2 reads FNYEAQ. CDR3 bases: TGTGCCAGCAGCTTTCTCGCGGGGGGGAACGCAGATACGCAGTATTTT. Its protein product is CASSFLAGGNADTQYF.

The rearrangement links TRBV19 to TRBJ1-3; weak D call: TRBD1 (6 bases). This CDR3 comprises 15 residues. V was pared by 3 bases and J by 2 bases, with 11 bases between. Germline loops: CDR1 LNHDA, CDR2 SQIVND (reference sequence). CDR3 sequence (DNA): TGTGCCAGTAGTATTAACAGGGCGGCTGGAAACACCATATATTTT. This translates into CASSINRAAGNTIYF.

The chain uses TRBV30 and TRBJ2-2; the D is unclear. V lost 0 bases to trimming and J lost 0 bases, with 11 bases between them. CDR3 length equals 16 residues. Germline CDR1 and CDR2: GTSNPN and SVGIG (reference sequence). DNA of the CDR3: TGTGCCTGGAGTGTACGTGGCAGTTCGAACACCGGGGAGCTGTTTTTT. It encodes CAWSVRGSSNTGELFF.

The gene calls are TRBV7-2 and TRBJ2-1; weak D call: TRBD1 (7 bases). The CDR3 runs 15 residues. Trimming took 5 bases from V and 6 from J, leaving 17 bases between them. Germline CDR1 and CDR2: SGHTA and FQGNSA. The CDR3 nucleotides are TGTGCCAGCAGCAGGGGGCCAGCGGGCGGCAATGAGCAGTTCTTC. Translated: CASSRGPAGGNEQFF.